Listed below are T cell receptor beta chains from one sample, sequenced in a study of T-cell memory formation after mild COVID-19. One entry per CDR3 protein results from TCRdb running MiXCR on the 5' RACE reads. The sample holds hundreds of thousands of distinct CDR3 sequences, about a sixth seen once. The sample consisted of PBMCs or a T cell subset sorted from them (not recorded which). The receptor source for this set is an adult woman who had mild COVID-19 (a few samples of this study predate the infection). Cell type and time point are not known. CDR3s include the opening cysteine and the closing phenylalanine or tryptophan. The order of the fields is CDR3 length, V gene, clone size, J gene, D gene, CDR3 protein, CDR3 DNA. D genes are given only for firm matches. Clone size is given for some rows only: seen once, a few or many times, or a class if the clone is expanded.

>15|TRBV3-1|few|TRBJ2-3|.
CASSREPGSTDTQYF
TGTGCCAGCAGCCGGGAACCGGGCTCCACAGATACGCAGTATTTT
>14|TRBV20-1|few|TRBJ2-3|.
CSARAGASTDTQYF
TGCAGTGCTAGAGCAGGAGCGTCGACAGATACGCAGTATTTT
>20|TRBV10-3|few|TRBJ2-3|.
CAISESARLALEDPPDTQYF
TGTGCCATCAGTGAGTCGGCGAGGCTCGCACTGGAGGACCCCCCGGATACGCAGTATTTT
>15|TRBV19|.|TRBJ1-2|.
CASSTPGAGHYGYTF
TGTGCCAGTAGTACCCCAGGAGCTGGGCACTATGGCTACACCTTC
>14|TRBV29-1|.|TRBJ2-3|.
CSAAPGASTDTQYF
TGCAGCGCTGCCCCGGGGGCTAGCACAGATACGCAGTATTTT
>16|TRBV4-2|few|TRBJ2-7|TRBD2
CASSESPGGSSYEQYF
TGTGCCAGCAGCGAATCCCCCGGGGGGAGCTCCTACGAGCAGTACTTC
>13|TRBV12-3/TRBV12-4|.|TRBJ1-2|.
CASSEVRTFGYTF
TGTGCCAGCAGTGAAGTCCGGACGTTTGGCTACACCTTC
>15|TRBV12-3/TRBV12-4|few|TRBJ2-1|TRBD1
CASSSGQVGYNEQFF
TGTGCCAGCAGTTCAGGACAGGTGGGGTACAATGAGCAGTTCTTC
>12|TRBV7-9|.|TRBJ1-1|.
CALDAGNTEAFF
TGTGCCTTAGATGCAGGAAACACTGAAGCTTTCTTT
>15|TRBV25-1|few|TRBJ1-3|.
CASSESKTDRNTIYF
TGTGCCAGCAGTGAATCGAAGACAGATCGAAACACCATATATTTT
>13|TRBV20-1|.|TRBJ2-7|TRBD1
CSARPQGAVEQYF
TGCAGTGCTAGGCCACAGGGGGCGGTCGAGCAGTACTTC
>13|TRBV30|few|TRBJ2-7|TRBD2
CAWRLAGAYEQYF
TGTGCCTGGAGATTAGCGGGAGCCTACGAGCAGTACTTC
>14|TRBV7-9|.|TRBJ1-6|TRBD1
CASSLGQGTIPLHF
TGTGCCAGCAGCCTCGGACAGGGGACAATACCCCTCCACTTT
>12|TRBV12-3/TRBV12-4|few|TRBJ2-1|.
CASSKPYNEQFF
TGTGCCAGCAGTAAACCCTACAATGAGCAGTTCTTC
>16|TRBV19|.|TRBJ2-7|.
CASSGWWAPSTYEQYF
TGTGCCAGTAGTGGATGGTGGGCCCCTTCAACCTACGAGCAGTACTTC